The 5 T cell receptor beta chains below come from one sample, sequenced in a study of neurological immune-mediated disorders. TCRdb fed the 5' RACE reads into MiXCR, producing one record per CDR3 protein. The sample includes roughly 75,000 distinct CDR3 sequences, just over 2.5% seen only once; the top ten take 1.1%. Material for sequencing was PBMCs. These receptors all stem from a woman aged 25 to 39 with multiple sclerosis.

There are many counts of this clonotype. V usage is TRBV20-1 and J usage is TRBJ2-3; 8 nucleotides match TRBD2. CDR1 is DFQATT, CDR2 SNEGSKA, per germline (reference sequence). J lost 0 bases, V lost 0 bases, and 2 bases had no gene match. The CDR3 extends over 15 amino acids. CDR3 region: CSARDRLASTDTQYF. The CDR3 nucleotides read TGCAGTGCTAGAGATCGACTAGCGAGCACAGATACGCAGTATTTT.

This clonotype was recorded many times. The CDR3 reads CASKPLAGVNEQYF. The CDR3, as DNA: TGTGCCAGCAAACCTCTAGCGGGAGTCAACGAGCAGTACTTC. V is TRBV27 and J is TRBJ2-7; TRBD2 matches 10 bases. Per the germline V gene, CDR1 is MNHEY and CDR2 is SMNVEV (reference sequence). CDR3 size: 14 residues. V lost 7 bases and J lost 5; bases outside the gene matches: 8.

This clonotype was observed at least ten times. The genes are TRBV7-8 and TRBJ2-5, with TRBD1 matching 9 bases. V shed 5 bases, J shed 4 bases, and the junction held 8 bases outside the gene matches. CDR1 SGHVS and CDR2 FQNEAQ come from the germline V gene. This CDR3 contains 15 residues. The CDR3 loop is CASSLGTGMLETQYF. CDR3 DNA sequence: TGTGCCAGCAGCCTAGGGACAGGGATGCTAGAGACCCAGTACTTC.

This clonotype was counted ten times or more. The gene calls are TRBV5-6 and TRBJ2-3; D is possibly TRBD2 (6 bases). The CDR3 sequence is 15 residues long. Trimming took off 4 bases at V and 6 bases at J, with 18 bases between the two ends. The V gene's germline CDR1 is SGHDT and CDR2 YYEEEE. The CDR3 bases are TGTGCCAGCAGCACCCGGACTATGCCTTCCGATACGCAGTATTTT. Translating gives CASSTRTMPSDTQYF.

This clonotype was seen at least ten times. As DNA, the CDR3 is TGTGCCAGCAGCTTAACAGGTTCAGACAATCAGCCCCAGCATTTT. Translating gives CASSLTGSDNQPQHF. The J gene is TRBJ1-5, the V gene TRBV7-9; perhaps TRBD1 as D (5 bases). The V end lost 2 bases, the J end lost 3 bases, and 11 bases lay between the germline ends. The CDR3 length is 15 residues. Germline-derived CDR1 and CDR2 are SEHNR and FQNEAQ (reference sequence). The entire variable domain, with the rest obtained from reference TRBV7-9 and TRBJ1-5, is as follows: DTGVSQNPRHKITKRGQNVTFRCDPISEHNRLYWYRQTLGQGPEFLTYFQNEAQLEKSRLLSDRFSAERPKGSFSTLEIQRTEQGDSAMYLCASSLTGSDNQPQHFGDGTRLSIL.